The 9 T cell receptor beta chains in this list originate from one sample, sequenced in a study of blood T cells in healthy people across ages. Combining a sample-barcoded 5' primer with a J-beta primer mix, a second PCR ran for about 6 to 12 cycles. TCRdb used MiXCR to reprocess the 5' RACE reads, holding one entry per CDR3 protein. The sample records fewer than 2 million distinct CDR3 sequences, approximately 40% being singletons. Sequenced material: blood. Receptors originate from a human donor in good health.

The rearrangement uses TRBV20-1 and TRBJ2-7, with TRBD2 matching 8 bases. The trim removed 2 bases at V and 4 bases at J, leaving 4 bases unmatched. The CDR3 is 13 amino acids. The germline gives CDR1 DFQATT, CDR2 SNEGSKA (reference sequence). This CDR3 reads CSARRAGDYEQYF. In DNA form, the CDR3 reads TGCAGTGCTAGACGAGCGGGAGATTACGAGCAGTACTTC.

The V call is TRBV7-2, the J call TRBJ1-2; tentatively, D is TRBD1 (6 bases). This CDR3 is built from 13 residues. Trimming removed 2 bases at V and 8 bases at J, with 12 bases between. The germline V gene has CDR1 SGHTA and CDR2 FQGNSA. The CDR3 spells CASSLRGAEGYTF. CDR3 coding DNA: TGTGCCAGCAGCTTAAGGGGGGCGGAAGGCTACACCTTC.

The chain is built from TRBV6-2 or TRBV6-3 and TRBJ1-6, with 7 nucleotides matching TRBD1. The J segment lost 0 bases and the V segment lost 6 bases, leaving 17 bases of the junction unmatched. The CDR3 extends over 20 amino acids. Germline assignment: CDR1 MNHEY and CDR2 SVGEGT. CDR3 protein: CASSLFTGTERSSYNSPLHF. The DNA of the CDR3 is TGTGCCAGCAGCCTCTTCACTGGGACAGAGAGGAGCTCCTATAATTCACCCCTCCACTTT.

The genes are TRBV7-9 and TRBJ2-7; weak D call: TRBD2 (5 bases). Looked up from germline, CDR1 is SEHNR and CDR2 is FQNEAQ (reference sequence). The CDR3 totals 14 residues. V dropped 1 base and J dropped 9 bases, with 16 bases sitting between them. CDR3 amino acids: CASSLDPTGSGQYF. The CDR3 DNA sequence: TGTGCCAGCAGCTTAGACCCGACGGGAAGCGGGCAGTACTTC.

This clonotype turned up a few times. The V call is TRBV6-6, the J call TRBJ2-1, with 7 bases identical to TRBD2. CDR3 length: 15 amino acids. Germline V gene sequence: CDR1 MNHNY, CDR2 SVGAGI (reference sequence). Trimming took 2 bases from V and 8 from J; bases not matched to a gene: 9. The CDR3 region is CASSYVSSGRDEQFF. The CDR3 nucleotides read TGTGCCAGCAGTTACGTGTCTAGCGGACGGGATGAGCAGTTCTTC.

This clonotype was seen only a few times. The chain employs TRBV4-1 and TRBJ2-7; 9 bases fit TRBD1. Germline CDR1 reads MGHRA; CDR2 reads YSYEKL. The V gene end was trimmed by 2 bases and the J gene end by 3 bases; junction bases not matched to a gene: 5. CDR3 size: 15 residues. CDR3 amino acids: CASSQSRTGVYEQYF. The CDR3 DNA is TGCGCCAGCAGCCAATCCCGGACAGGGGTCTACGAGCAGTACTTC.

The chain uses TRBV10-2 and TRBJ1-1, with D possibly TRBD1 on 5 matching bases. Germline CDR1 reads WSHSY; CDR2 reads SAAADI. The CDR3 is made up of 14 amino acids. V was shortened by 6 bases and J by 5 bases, with 16 bases between the two germline ends. CDR3 coding DNA: TGCGCCAGCAGCCACAGGTCGGGGGGGACTGAAGCTTTCTTT. It specifies CASSHRSGGTEAFF.

In this sample, this clonotype turned up once. This chain connects TRBV13 to TRBJ1-2, with 8 positions matching TRBD1. CDR3 length: 16 residues. CDR1 PRHDT and CDR2 FYEKMQ come from the germline V gene (reference sequence). V was pared by 4 bases and J by 5 bases, with 12 bases of the junction left unmatched. The CDR3 reads CASSSRGQGRGYGYTF. The DNA for the CDR3 is TGTGCCAGCAGCTCTAGAGGACAGGGCCGGGGTTATGGCTACACCTTC.

In this sample, this clonotype turned up a few times. The V call is TRBV27, the J call TRBJ2-1; D may match TRBD1 or TRBD2 (5 bases each). There are 15 residues in the CDR3. Looked up from germline, CDR1 is MNHEY and CDR2 is SMNVEV (reference sequence). V was trimmed by 7 bases and J by 4 bases, leaving 17 bases between them. DNA of the CDR3: TGTGCCAGCAACCACGGGACGCCTACTTACAATGAGCAGTTCTTC. Translation: CASNHGTPTYNEQFF.